This T cell receptor beta chain is from a study of T cells after posttransplantation cyclophosphamide. Assay used: immunoSEQ multiplex PCR; TCRdb lists only in-frame clones, some missing. This set yields around 12,000 clones and no singletons; the top ten hold roughly 27%. General observations from the study: Later post-transplant blood repertoires were often dominated by donor CD8+ memory clones.

In this sample, this clone turned up a few times. Its target is not known. The germline V gene has CDR1 MNHEY and CDR2 SVGAGI. This CDR3 has 15 amino acids. Trimming cost V 0 bases and J 5 bases; bases outside gene matches: 3. Treatment was busulfan-fludarabine conditioning, a marrow graft, and cyclophosphamide on days +3 and +4. This sequence joins TRBV6-5 and TRBJ1-3, with 8 bases matching TRBD1. The specimen comprised PBMCs, sampled after allogeneic stem cell transplant with posttransplant cyclophosphamide. The sequence was obtained from a female patient aged 40 to 55 who received an allogeneic stem cell transplant from an unrelated donor, was CMV-positive, and had acute GVHD only. Some T cells here may be from the graft donor. The CDR3 loop reads CASSYSWTGRNTIYF. CDR3 DNA sequence: TGTGCCAGCAGTTACTCTTGGACAGGGAGAAACACCATATATTTT.